These 17 T cell receptor beta chains originate from one sample sequenced in a study of blood T cell repertoires in COVID-19. Here immunoSEQ multiplex PCR was the method, and the copy in TCRdb shows in-frame clones only, minus some. This sample has around 270,000 clones; 88% occur once, and the top ten carry approximately 3.4%. The sample was PBMCs or T cells enriched from blood (not recorded which). The origin of the receptors is a woman aged 40 to 55 who had been exposed to COVID-19.

The chain combines TRBV25-1 with TRBJ2-7; TRBD2 is a possible D gene (6 bases). In germline, CDR1 is MGHDK, CDR2 SYGVNS. The CDR3 sequence is 12 residues long. V lost 2 bases, J lost 7 bases, and 9 bases lay in between. The CDR3 here is CASSEVGGEQYV. The CDR3 coding sequence is TGTGCCAGCAGTGAAGTGGGAGGAGAGCAGTACGTC.

This clone was seen a few times. The chain joins TRBV7-9 to TRBJ2-7; no clear D gene. This CDR3 region has 15 residues. The germline V and J ends were trimmed by 5 bases and 4 bases, with 18 bases remaining between them. CDR1 and CDR2 from the germline V gene are SEHNR and FQNEAQ (reference sequence). The CDR3 protein is CASSAFGDGSYEQYF. The DNA for the CDR3 is TGTGCCAGCAGCGCTTTCGGAGACGGTAGTTACGAGCAGTACTTC.

With respect to this clone: The sample holds other DNA sequences that translate to the same CDR3. The rearrangement joins TRBV29-1 to TRBJ1-1; D is unclear. Trimming left V 1 base short and J 2 bases short, with 5 bases between. The CDR3 length is 12 residues. The germline V gene encodes CDR1 SQVTM and CDR2 ANQGSEA. The CDR3, as DNA: TGCAGCGTTGAAGGTCTCAACACTGAAGCTTTCTTT. Encoded protein: CSVEGLNTEAFF.

Remarks on this clone: Germline is not matched at one junction end, which may reflect a read error. This chain joins TRBV5-1 and TRBJ2-3, with no clear D. Germline loops: CDR1 SGHRS, CDR2 YFSETQ. The CDR3 loop spans 13 amino acids. CDR3 in amino acids: CASSPVVADTQYF. The CDR3 nucleotides are TGTGCCAGCAGCCCCGTTGTGGCCGATACGCAGTATTTT.

The chain has TRBV16 and TRBJ1-1; D uncertain. Germline CDR1 reads KGHSY; CDR2 reads FQNENV. Trimming removed 1 base from V and 1 base from J, with 7 bases in between. The CDR3 has 14 amino acids. CDR3 sequence reads: CASSQLAGNTEAFF. In nucleotides, the CDR3 is TGTGCCAGCAGCCAATTAGCGGGGAACACTGAAGCTTTCTTT.

J is TRBJ2-1 and V is TRBV6-5; 11 bases are a match to TRBD2. The J segment lost 2 bases and the V segment lost 6 bases, leaving 3 bases of the junction unmatched. Germline V gene sequence: CDR1 MNHEY, CDR2 SVGAGI. The CDR3 has 15 amino acids. CDR3 sequence reads: CASRLAGGTYNEQFF. Here the CDR3 DNA reads TGTGCCAGCAGGCTAGCGGGGGGCACCTACAATGAGCAGTTCTTC.

The chain is built from TRBV9 and TRBJ2-7; maybe TRBD1 (5 bases). The V end lost 0 bases, the J end lost 0 bases, and 10 bases lay between the germline ends. The CDR3 is 15 residues long. The germline V gene has CDR1 SGDLS and CDR2 YYNGEE. The CDR3 loop reads CASSVAGAGSYEQYF. The CDR3 DNA follows: TGTGCCAGCAGCGTAGCTGGGGCTGGCTCCTACGAGCAGTACTTC.

This clone is a singleton in its sample. The rearrangement links TRBV7-9 to TRBJ2-5; 8 bases fit TRBD2. Germline values: CDR1 SEHNR, CDR2 FQNEAQ (reference sequence). This CDR3 region has 14 residues. V gave up 11 bases and J gave up 2 bases; unmatched junction bases: 10. The DNA for the CDR3 is TGTGCCTCGGGGGAGCGGGGGCTTCAAGAGACCCAGTACTTC. Protein: CASGERGLQETQYF.

V usage is TRBV4-1 and J usage is TRBJ1-4, with 8 positions matching TRBD1. Germline values: CDR1 MGHRA, CDR2 YSYEKL. The trim removed 4 bases at V and 3 bases at J, leaving 4 bases unmatched. The CDR3 has 15 residues. The CDR3 region has the DNA TGCGCCAGCAGCCCGACAGGGGTACCTAATGAAAAACTGTTTTTT. It encodes CASSPTGVPNEKLFF.

DNA for the CDR3: TGTGCCAGCAGCCGGGACAGCTATGGCTACACCTTC. It yields the protein CASSRDSYGYTF. V and J are TRBV7-2 and TRBJ1-2, with 7 nucleotides matching TRBD1. Germline V CDR1 and CDR2: SGHTA, FQGNSA. The CDR3 is made up of 12 amino acids. The junction had 1 base not matched to a gene; V was cut back by 5 bases and J by 4 bases.

The chain has TRBV29-1 and TRBJ2-5; 9 bases fit TRBD1. The J segment lost 6 bases and the V segment lost 1 base, leaving 3 bases of the junction unmatched. CDR1 and CDR2 from the germline V gene are SQVTM and ANQGSEA. The CDR3 has 13 residues. The CDR3 DNA reads as TGCAGCGTTGAAGGGGACAGGGCGAAGACCCAGTACTTC. Translated: CSVEGDRAKTQYF.

This clone was counted a few times. The J gene is TRBJ2-1, the V gene TRBV18; TRBD2 matches 11 bases. The CDR3 length is 15 residues. Trimming cost V 3 bases and J 5 bases; bases outside gene matches: 3. The germline gives CDR1 KGHSH, CDR2 LQKENI. Written as DNA, the CDR3 is TGTGCCAGCTCACCGGGTAGCGGGAGGGACAATGAGCAGTTCTTC. Translating gives CASSPGSGRDNEQFF. Full variable domain (remainder filled in from reference TRBV18 and TRBJ2-1): NAGVMQNPRHLVRRRGQEARLRCSPMKGHSHVYWYRQLPEEGLKFMVYLQKENIIDESGMPKERFSAEFPKEGPSILRIQQVVRGDSAAYFCASSPGSGRDNEQFFGPGTRLTVL.

The chain employs TRBV27 and TRBJ2-1; 7 bases map to TRBD2. CDR3 size: 14 residues. V was clipped by 5 bases and J by 7 bases; unmatched bases: 8. The V gene's germline CDR1 is MNHEY and CDR2 SMNVEV (reference sequence). The CDR3, as DNA: TGTGCCAGCAGTCCAAGGACTAGTTCGAATGAGCAGTTCTTC. This translates into CASSPRTSSNEQFF.

The genes are TRBV28 and TRBJ2-7; TRBD1 matches 7 bases. Trimming at V came to 7 bases and at J to 3 bases, leaving 6 bases not matched to a gene. Per the germline V gene, CDR1 is MDHEN and CDR2 is SYDVKM. The CDR3 sequence is 13 residues long. This chain's CDR3 is CASIGQGVYEQYF. The CDR3 nucleotides read TGTGCCAGCATCGGGCAGGGGGTCTACGAGCAGTACTTC.

This clone appeared once. The chain combines TRBV5-4 with TRBJ2-3, with 8 bases aligning to TRBD1. CDR3 length: 14 amino acids. Germline CDR1 is SGHNT and CDR2 is YYREEE (reference sequence). V gave up 4 bases and J gave up 5 bases; unmatched junction bases: 6. The CDR3 DNA reads as TGTGCCAGCAGCCTCGGACAGGGAATAGATACGCAGTATTTT. The encoded protein is CASSLGQGIDTQYF.

This clone was picked up one time. The chain employs TRBV5-1 and TRBJ1-1; 7 bases line up with TRBD1. V dropped 3 bases and J dropped 3; count of bases not matched to a gene: 5. The CDR3 is made up of 14 amino acids. Per germline, CDR1 SGHRS and CDR2 YFSETQ. The chain's CDR3 is CASSSDREDTEAFF. The CDR3 nucleotides read TGCGCCAGCAGCTCCGACAGGGAGGACACTGAAGCTTTCTTT.

The chain employs TRBV7-9 and TRBJ1-5; tentative D call: TRBD1 (5 bases). Trimming pared 2 bases from V and 5 bases from J, leaving 16 bases between. Germline loops: CDR1 SEHNR, CDR2 FQNEAQ (reference sequence). This CDR3 is 16 amino acids long. For the CDR3, the DNA is TGTGCCAGCAGCTTATTCGGGCAGGGCACGGATCAGCCCCAGCATTTT. Protein sequence: CASSLFGQGTDQPQHF. The full variable domain, completed using reference TRBV7-9 and TRBJ1-5, is DTGVSQNPRHKITKRGQNVTFRCDPISEHNRLYWYRQTLGQGPEFLTYFQNEAQLEKSRLLSDRFSAERPKGSFSTLEIQRTEQGDSAMYLCASSLFGQGTDQPQHFGDGTRLSIL.